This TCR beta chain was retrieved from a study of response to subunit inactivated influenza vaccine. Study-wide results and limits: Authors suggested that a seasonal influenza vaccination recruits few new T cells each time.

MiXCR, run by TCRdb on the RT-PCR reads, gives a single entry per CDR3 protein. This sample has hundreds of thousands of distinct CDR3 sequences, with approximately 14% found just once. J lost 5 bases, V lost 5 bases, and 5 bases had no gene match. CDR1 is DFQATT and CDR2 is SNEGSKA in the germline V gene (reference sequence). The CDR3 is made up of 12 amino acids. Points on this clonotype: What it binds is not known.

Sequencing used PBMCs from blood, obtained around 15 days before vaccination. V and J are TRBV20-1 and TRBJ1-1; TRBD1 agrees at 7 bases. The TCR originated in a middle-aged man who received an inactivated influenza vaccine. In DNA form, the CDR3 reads TGCAGTGCTGTAACAGGGGTTACTGAAGCTTTCTTT. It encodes CSAVTGVTEAFF.